A selection of T cell receptor beta chains follows, all from one sample in a study of technical replicates of blood from several donors. Method: immunoSEQ multiplex PCR; TCRdb's copy keeps in-frame clones and lacks some. The table has about 15,000 clones, roughly 89% seen once. Sequences were obtained from PBMCs. The receptors were gathered from a human donor in good health. Both conserved end residues are part of each CDR3. Fields, in order: CDR3 protein, CDR3 DNA, D gene, clone size, V gene, J gene. A D gene is named only where the DNA matches it firmly. For some rows the clone size is stated as once, few or many, or as a class when expanded; others skip it.

cdr3_aa: CASSYLTKGDYGYTF; cdr3_nt: TGTGCCAGCAGTTACCTTACCAAGGGAGACTATGGCTACACCTTC; d_call: .; clone_size: .; v_call: TRBV6-5; j_call: TRBJ1-2
cdr3_aa: CASSFVPGQGRTDTQYF; cdr3_nt: TGCGCCAGCAGCTTCGTCCCGGGACAGGGGAGGACAGATACGCAGTATTTT; d_call: TRBD1; clone_size: .; v_call: TRBV5-1; j_call: TRBJ2-3
cdr3_aa: CASRLVSRTKHQETQYF; cdr3_nt: TGTGCAAGTCGCTTAGTATCGAGAACGAAACACCAAGAGACCCAGTACTTC; d_call: .; clone_size: once; v_call: TRBV12-2; j_call: TRBJ2-5
cdr3_aa: CASSDGQGWQETQYF; cdr3_nt: TGTGCCAGCAGTGATGGGCAGGGGTGGCAAGAGACCCAGTACTTC; d_call: .; clone_size: .; v_call: TRBV25-1; j_call: TRBJ2-5
cdr3_aa: CASRMAAKNIQYF; cdr3_nt: TGTGCCAGCCGTATGGCAGCCAAAAACATTCAGTACTTC; d_call: .; clone_size: .; v_call: TRBV6-5; j_call: TRBJ2-4
cdr3_aa: CAWSVQRNTIYF; cdr3_nt: TGTGCCTGGAGTGTACAGAGAAACACCATATATTTT; d_call: .; clone_size: few; v_call: TRBV30; j_call: TRBJ1-3
cdr3_aa: CASSLQGGGGVAYEQYF; cdr3_nt: TGTGCCAGCTCACTACAAGGCGGGGGAGGGGTGGCCTACGAGCAGTACTTC; d_call: TRBD2; clone_size: once; v_call: TRBV18; j_call: TRBJ2-7
cdr3_aa: CASSGTGLADTGELFF; cdr3_nt: TGCGCCAGCAGTGGCACGGGACTAGCGGACACCGGGGAGCTGTTTTTT; d_call: TRBD2; clone_size: .; v_call: TRBV10-1; j_call: TRBJ2-2
cdr3_aa: CAWRGGRGKAEAFF; cdr3_nt: TGTGCCTGGAGGGGGGGCAGGGGGAAAGCTGAAGCTTTCTTT; d_call: TRBD1; clone_size: few; v_call: TRBV30; j_call: TRBJ1-1
cdr3_aa: CASSAPGGDGSNEQFF; cdr3_nt: TGTGCCAGCAGTGCGCCGGGGGGGGACGGGTCCAATGAGCAGTTCTTC; d_call: TRBD2; clone_size: .; v_call: TRBV6-4; j_call: TRBJ2-1
cdr3_aa: CASSPLGTGSADTQYF; cdr3_nt: TGTGCCAGCAGTCCACTCGGGACAGGCAGCGCAGATACGCAGTATTTT; d_call: TRBD1; clone_size: .; v_call: TRBV27; j_call: TRBJ2-3
cdr3_aa: CASSPTGTGGTEAFF; cdr3_nt: TGTGCCAGCAGCCCAACCGGGACAGGGGGCACTGAAGCTTTCTTT; d_call: TRBD1; clone_size: .; v_call: TRBV11-2; j_call: TRBJ1-1
cdr3_aa: CASTGETLAQETQYF; cdr3_nt: TGTGCCTCTACAGGGGAGACTTTAGCCCAAGAGACCCAGTACTTC; d_call: TRBD1; clone_size: .; v_call: TRBV30; j_call: TRBJ2-5
cdr3_aa: CASSPGGDTEAFF; cdr3_nt: TGTGCCAGCTCACCCGGGGGAGACACTGAAGCTTTCTTT; d_call: .; clone_size: .; v_call: TRBV18; j_call: TRBJ1-1
cdr3_aa: CASSEHQNTEAFF; cdr3_nt: TGTGCCAGCAGCGAGCATCAGAACACTGAAGCTTTCTTT; d_call: .; clone_size: few; v_call: TRBV6-1; j_call: TRBJ1-1
cdr3_aa: CASRPRAGGYPYEQYF; cdr3_nt: TGTGCCAGCAGACCCCGGGCGGGGGGGTACCCCTACGAGCAGTACTTC; d_call: TRBD2; clone_size: .; v_call: TRBV27; j_call: TRBJ2-7
cdr3_aa: CASSQEGGQGANEQFF; cdr3_nt: TGTGCCAGCAGCCAAGAAGGGGGACAGGGGGCAAATGAGCAGTTCTTC; d_call: TRBD1; clone_size: once; v_call: TRBV4-2; j_call: TRBJ2-1
cdr3_aa: CASGADSGNTIYF; cdr3_nt: TGTGCCAGTGGGGCGGACTCTGGAAACACCATATATTTT; d_call: .; clone_size: .; v_call: TRBV9; j_call: TRBJ1-3
cdr3_aa: CASSITGTGDQPQHF; cdr3_nt: TGTGCCAGTAGTATAACCGGGACAGGGGATCAGCCCCAGCATTTT; d_call: TRBD1; clone_size: .; v_call: TRBV19; j_call: TRBJ1-5
cdr3_aa: CATSRDTLAGVETQYF; cdr3_nt: TGTGCCACCAGCAGAGATACTCTAGCGGGAGTGGAGACCCAGTACTTC; d_call: TRBD2; clone_size: .; v_call: TRBV15; j_call: TRBJ2-5
cdr3_aa: CAITTGAQETQYF; cdr3_nt: TGTGCCATCACGACAGGGGCTCAAGAGACCCAGTACTTC; d_call: TRBD1; clone_size: .; v_call: TRBV10-3; j_call: TRBJ2-5
cdr3_aa: CASRSQGQGVYEQFF; cdr3_nt: TGTGCCAGCCGCAGTCAGGGACAGGGGGTTTATGAGCAGTTCTTC; d_call: TRBD1; clone_size: once; v_call: TRBV6-4; j_call: TRBJ2-1
cdr3_aa: CASSTQGENYGYTF; cdr3_nt: TGTGCCAGCAGTACACAGGGGGAGAACTATGGCTACACCTTC; d_call: TRBD1; clone_size: .; v_call: TRBV2; j_call: TRBJ1-2
cdr3_aa: CASSVAGAPNNEQFF; cdr3_nt: TGTGCCAGCAGTGTGGCAGGGGCGCCAAACAATGAGCAGTTCTTC; d_call: .; clone_size: .; v_call: TRBV6-1; j_call: TRBJ2-1
cdr3_aa: CASTLSGLAGEEQFF; cdr3_nt: TGTGCCAGCACCCTATCGGGACTAGCGGGAGAGGAGCAGTTCTTC; d_call: TRBD2; clone_size: .; v_call: TRBV27; j_call: TRBJ2-1
cdr3_aa: CAWSIGVFLSGANVLTF; cdr3_nt: TGTGCCTGGAGTATAGGGGTTTTCCTCTCTGGGGCCAACGTCCTGACTTTC; d_call: .; clone_size: .; v_call: TRBV30; j_call: TRBJ2-6
cdr3_aa: CASSLLSGANVLTF; cdr3_nt: TGTGCCAGCAGTTTATTATCTGGGGCCAACGTCCTGACTTTC; d_call: .; clone_size: few; v_call: TRBV27; j_call: TRBJ2-6
cdr3_aa: CASSATQETQYF; cdr3_nt: TGTGCCAGCTCAGCGACACAAGAGACCCAGTACTTC; d_call: .; clone_size: .; v_call: TRBV18; j_call: TRBJ2-5
cdr3_aa: CASTSRGYEKLFF; cdr3_nt: TGTGCCAGTACCAGCAGGGGTTATGAAAAACTGTTTTTT; d_call: .; clone_size: few; v_call: TRBV19; j_call: TRBJ1-4
cdr3_aa: CASSLADYNYEQYF; cdr3_nt: TGCGCCAGCAGCTTGGCGGACTATAACTACGAGCAGTACTTC; d_call: .; clone_size: .; v_call: TRBV5-1; j_call: TRBJ2-7
cdr3_aa: CASSPGGGNQPQHF; cdr3_nt: TGCGCCAGCAGCCCGGGGGGCGGCAATCAGCCCCAGCATTTT; d_call: .; clone_size: .; v_call: TRBV5-1; j_call: TRBJ1-5
cdr3_aa: CASSQNPNRGDEQFF; cdr3_nt: TGCGCCAGCAGTCAGAATCCAAACAGGGGCGATGAGCAGTTCTTC; d_call: TRBD1; clone_size: .; v_call: TRBV10-1; j_call: TRBJ2-1
cdr3_aa: CASRPGVTYNEQFF; cdr3_nt: TGTGCCAGCAGGCCGGGGGTCACCTACAATGAGCAGTTCTTC; d_call: .; clone_size: .; v_call: TRBV9; j_call: TRBJ2-1
cdr3_aa: CSVRTLGTGPFF; cdr3_nt: TGCAGCGTTAGGACTTTGGGGACAGGCCCATTCTTC; d_call: TRBD1; clone_size: .; v_call: TRBV29-1; j_call: TRBJ2-1
cdr3_aa: CASSTGTGVSTEAFF; cdr3_nt: TGTGCCAGCAGTACTGGGACAGGGGTGAGCACTGAAGCTTTCTTT; d_call: TRBD1; clone_size: .; v_call: TRBV6-5; j_call: TRBJ1-1
cdr3_aa: CATSRGGQASYEQYF; cdr3_nt: TGTGCCACCAGCAGAGGGGGCCAGGCGTCCTACGAGCAGTACTTC; d_call: .; clone_size: .; v_call: TRBV15; j_call: TRBJ2-7
cdr3_aa: CASSHPQTGGYEQYF; cdr3_nt: TGTGCCAGCAGCCATCCCCAGACAGGGGGCTACGAGCAGTACTTC; d_call: TRBD1; clone_size: .; v_call: TRBV13; j_call: TRBJ2-7
cdr3_aa: CASSFRTEAFF; cdr3_nt: TGTGCCAGCAGCTTTCGCACTGAAGCTTTCTTT; d_call: .; clone_size: .; v_call: TRBV7-9; j_call: TRBJ1-1
cdr3_aa: CASRGNLGSYEQYF; cdr3_nt: TGTGCCAGCCGGGGGAACTTGGGGTCCTACGAGCAGTACTTC; d_call: .; clone_size: once; v_call: TRBV6-6; j_call: TRBJ2-7
cdr3_aa: CASSSQTGGSTDTQYF; cdr3_nt: TGCGCCAGCAGCTCGCAGACAGGGGGCTCCACAGATACGCAGTATTTT; d_call: TRBD1; clone_size: .; v_call: TRBV5-1; j_call: TRBJ2-3
cdr3_aa: CASSPETGVDIQYF; cdr3_nt: TGTGCCAGCAGCCCGGAGACAGGGGTCGACATTCAGTACTTC; d_call: TRBD1; clone_size: .; v_call: TRBV7-9; j_call: TRBJ2-4
cdr3_aa: CSVEGTGDDEKLFF; cdr3_nt: TGCAGCGTTGAAGGGACAGGGGATGATGAAAAACTGTTTTTT; d_call: TRBD1; clone_size: .; v_call: TRBV29-1; j_call: TRBJ1-4
cdr3_aa: CASSPQGLIYGYTF; cdr3_nt: TGTGCCAGCTCACCACAGGGGCTGATCTATGGCTACACCTTC; d_call: .; clone_size: .; v_call: TRBV18; j_call: TRBJ1-2
cdr3_aa: CATSPALQGLGYEQYF; cdr3_nt: TGTGCCACCAGCCCAGCTCTGCAGGGGCTAGGATACGAGCAGTACTTC; d_call: .; clone_size: .; v_call: TRBV15; j_call: TRBJ2-7